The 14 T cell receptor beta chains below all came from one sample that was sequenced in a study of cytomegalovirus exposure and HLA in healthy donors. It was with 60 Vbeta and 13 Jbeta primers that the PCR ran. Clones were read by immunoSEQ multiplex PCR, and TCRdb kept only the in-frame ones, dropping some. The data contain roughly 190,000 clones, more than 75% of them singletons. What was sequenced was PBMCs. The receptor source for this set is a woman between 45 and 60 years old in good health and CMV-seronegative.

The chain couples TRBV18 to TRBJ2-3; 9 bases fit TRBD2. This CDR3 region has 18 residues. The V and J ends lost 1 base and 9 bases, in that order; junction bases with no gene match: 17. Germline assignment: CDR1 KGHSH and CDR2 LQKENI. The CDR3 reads CASSPLGIERGAVVTQYF. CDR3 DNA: TGTGCCAGCTCACCACTAGGAATCGAGCGGGGGGCCGTTGTCACGCAGTATTTT.

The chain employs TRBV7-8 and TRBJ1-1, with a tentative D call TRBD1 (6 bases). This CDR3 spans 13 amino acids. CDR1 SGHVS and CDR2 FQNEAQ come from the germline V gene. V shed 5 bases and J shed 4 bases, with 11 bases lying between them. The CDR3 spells CASSTSRGTEAFF. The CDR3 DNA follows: TGTGCCAGCAGCACCAGCAGGGGCACTGAAGCTTTCTTT.

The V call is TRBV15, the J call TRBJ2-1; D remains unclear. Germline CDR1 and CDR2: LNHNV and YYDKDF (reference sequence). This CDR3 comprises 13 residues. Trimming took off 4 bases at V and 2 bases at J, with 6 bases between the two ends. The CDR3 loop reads CATSTRTYNEQFF. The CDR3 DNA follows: TGTGCCACCAGCACTAGAACCTACAATGAGCAGTTCTTC.

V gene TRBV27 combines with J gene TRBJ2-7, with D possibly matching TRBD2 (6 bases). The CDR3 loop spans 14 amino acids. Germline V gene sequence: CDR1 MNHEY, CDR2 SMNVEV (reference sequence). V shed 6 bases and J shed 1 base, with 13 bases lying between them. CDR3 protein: CASRAGAGSYEQYF. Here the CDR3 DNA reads TGTGCCAGCAGGGCGGGCGCGGGATCCTACGAGCAGTACTTC.

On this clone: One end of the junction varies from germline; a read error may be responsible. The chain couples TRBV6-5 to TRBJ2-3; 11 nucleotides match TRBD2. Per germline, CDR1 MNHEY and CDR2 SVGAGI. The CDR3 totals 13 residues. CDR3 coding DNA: TGTGCCGGCAGTTACGCTAGCGGGAGGACGCAGTATTTT. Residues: CAGSYASGRTQYF.

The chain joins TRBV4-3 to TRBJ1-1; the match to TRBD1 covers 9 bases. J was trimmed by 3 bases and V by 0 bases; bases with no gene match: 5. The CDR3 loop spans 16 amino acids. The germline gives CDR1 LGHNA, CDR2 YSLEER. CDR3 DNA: TGCGCCAGCAGCCAAGAGACGGGGACAGGGTACACTGAAGCTTTCTTT. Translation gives CASSQETGTGYTEAFF.

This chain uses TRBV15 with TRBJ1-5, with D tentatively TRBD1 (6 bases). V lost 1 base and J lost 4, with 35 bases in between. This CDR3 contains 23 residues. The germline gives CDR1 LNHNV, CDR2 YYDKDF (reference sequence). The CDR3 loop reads CATSRVKGGGGSNPHHPNQPQHF. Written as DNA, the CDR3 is TGTGCCACCAGCAGAGTGAAGGGGGGGGGTGGAAGTAACCCCCACCACCCGAATCAGCCCCAGCATTTT.

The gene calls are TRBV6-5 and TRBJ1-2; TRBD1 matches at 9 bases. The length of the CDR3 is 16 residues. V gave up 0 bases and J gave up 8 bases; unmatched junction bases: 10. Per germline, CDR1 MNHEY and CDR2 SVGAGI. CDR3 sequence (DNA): TGTGCCAGCAGTTACTCGAATCGGGGACAGGGAGGAGGCTACACCTTC. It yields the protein CASSYSNRGQGGGYTF.

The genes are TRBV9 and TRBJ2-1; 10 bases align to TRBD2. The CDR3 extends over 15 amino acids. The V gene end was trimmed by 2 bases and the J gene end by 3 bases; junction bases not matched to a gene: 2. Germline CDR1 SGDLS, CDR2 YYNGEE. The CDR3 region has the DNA TGTGCCAGCAGCGTCAGACTAGCGGGCTACAATGAGCAGTTCTTC. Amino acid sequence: CASSVRLAGYNEQFF.

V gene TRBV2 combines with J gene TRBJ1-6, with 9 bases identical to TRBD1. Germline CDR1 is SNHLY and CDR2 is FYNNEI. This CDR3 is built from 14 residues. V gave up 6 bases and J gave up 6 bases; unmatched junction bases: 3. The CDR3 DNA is TGTGCCAGCAGCCGGGACAGGGCTAATTCACCCCTCCACTTT. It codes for CASSRDRANSPLHF.

The CDR3: CASSLVGANYGYTF. Here the CDR3 DNA reads TGTGCCAGCAGTTTAGTAGGAGCTAACTATGGCTACACCTTC. V usage is TRBV27 and J usage is TRBJ1-2, with D hard to call. Per germline, CDR1 MNHEY and CDR2 SMNVEV (reference sequence). This CDR3 is 14 amino acids long. V dropped 2 bases and J dropped 0 bases, with 7 bases sitting between them.

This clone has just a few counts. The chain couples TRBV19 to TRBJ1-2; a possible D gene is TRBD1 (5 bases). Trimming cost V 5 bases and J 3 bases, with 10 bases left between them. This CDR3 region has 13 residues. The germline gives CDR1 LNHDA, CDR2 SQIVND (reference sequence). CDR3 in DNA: TGTGCCAGTAGTTGGGGCGCACACTATGGCTACACCTTC. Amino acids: CASSWGAHYGYTF.

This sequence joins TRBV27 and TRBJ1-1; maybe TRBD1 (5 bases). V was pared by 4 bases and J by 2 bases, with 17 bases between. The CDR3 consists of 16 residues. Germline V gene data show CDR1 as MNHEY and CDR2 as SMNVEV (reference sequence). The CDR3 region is CASSWFAGRGNTEAFF. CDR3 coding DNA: TGTGCCAGCAGTTGGTTTGCAGGGAGGGGTAACACTGAAGCTTTCTTT.

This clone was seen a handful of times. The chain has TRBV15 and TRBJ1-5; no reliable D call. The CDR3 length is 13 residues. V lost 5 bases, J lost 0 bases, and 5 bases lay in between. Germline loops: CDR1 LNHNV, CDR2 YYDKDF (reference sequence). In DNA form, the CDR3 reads TGTGCCACCAGCCAGGATAGCAATCAGCCCCAGCATTTT. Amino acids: CATSQDSNQPQHF.